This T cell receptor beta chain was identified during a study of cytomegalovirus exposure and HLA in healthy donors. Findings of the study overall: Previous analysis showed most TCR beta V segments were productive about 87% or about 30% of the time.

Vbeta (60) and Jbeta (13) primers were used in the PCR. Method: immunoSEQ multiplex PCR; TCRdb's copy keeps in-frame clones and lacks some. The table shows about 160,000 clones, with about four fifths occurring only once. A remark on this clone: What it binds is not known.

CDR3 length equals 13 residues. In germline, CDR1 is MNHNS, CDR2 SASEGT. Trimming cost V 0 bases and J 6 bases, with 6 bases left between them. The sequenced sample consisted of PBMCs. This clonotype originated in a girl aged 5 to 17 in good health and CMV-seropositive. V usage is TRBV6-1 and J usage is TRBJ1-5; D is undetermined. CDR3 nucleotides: TGTGCCAGCAGTGAAGCTTTCGGTCAGCCCCAGCATTTT. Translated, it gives CASSEAFGQPQHF.